The 26 T cell receptor beta chains below all came from one sample that was sequenced in a study of cytomegalovirus exposure and HLA in healthy donors. Measured with immunoSEQ multiplex PCR; TCRdb has only the in-frame clones, and not every one. The sample comprises under 100,000 clones, approximately 81% of which are singletons, and around an eighth rests with the top ten. Sequenced sample: PBMCs. The receptor set was obtained from a woman younger than 35 in good health and CMV-seropositive.

A few counts support this clone. The chain couples TRBV18 to TRBJ1-2; D may be TRBD1 (6 bases). Germline loops: CDR1 KGHSH, CDR2 LQKENI. CDR3 length equals 15 residues. V was shortened by 2 bases and J by 10 bases, with 20 bases between the two germline ends. The CDR3 DNA sequence: TGTGCCAGCTCACCAGGAATTAACCCGGACAGCGACTACACCTTC. Protein sequence: CASSPGINPDSDYTF.

The chain carries TRBV28 and TRBJ2-5, with D possibly being TRBD1 (6 bases). The CDR3 has 17 residues. The V end was cut by 1 base, the J end by 0 bases, with 15 bases between. Germline CDR1 is MDHEN and CDR2 is SYDVKM. The CDR3 nucleotides read TGTGCCAGCAGTTTATCGGCAGGGGCCTTACACCAAGAGACCCAGTACTTC. Amino acids: CASSLSAGALHQETQYF.

The chain is built from TRBV4-1 and TRBJ1-4; the match to TRBD1 covers 7 bases. The CDR3 length is 16 residues. After removal of 0 bases from V and 8 bases from J, the junction contained 9 bases not matched to a gene. Germline CDR1 and CDR2: MGHRA and YSYEKL. The CDR3, as DNA: TGCGCCAGCAGCCAAGATCGGAGGACAGGAGGAGAAAAACTGTTTTTT. Translated, it gives CASSQDRRTGGEKLFF.

The rearrangement joins TRBV19 to TRBJ2-7, with D perhaps TRBD2 (6 bases). Germline CDR1 LNHDA, CDR2 SQIVND (reference sequence). V lost 5 bases and J lost 0, with 8 bases in between. The length of the CDR3 is 13 residues. CDR3 coding DNA: TGTGCCAGTAGTGGCGGGACCTCCTACGAGCAGTACTTC. Protein: CASSGGTSYEQYF.

This clone was seen just once. The chain has TRBV6-6 and TRBJ2-7, with D possibly matching TRBD1 (6 bases). From germline, CDR1 is MNHNY and CDR2 SVGAGI (reference sequence). V dropped 6 bases and J dropped 2 bases, with 11 bases sitting between them. CDR3 length equals 13 residues. The CDR3 sequence: CASRSTGPYEQYF. The CDR3 coding sequence is TGTGCCAGCAGGTCCACAGGGCCCTACGAGCAGTACTTC.

The rearrangement links TRBV9 to TRBJ1-2; D is perhaps TRBD1 (6 bases). The CDR3 runs to 15 residues. Germline values: CDR1 SGDLS, CDR2 YYNGEE. Trimming removed 4 bases at V and 7 bases at J, with 20 bases between. CDR3 nucleotide sequence: TGTGCCAGCAGCCCAGGCGGGGGCCGGGCGCTTGGCTACACCTTC. Its translation: CASSPGGGRALGYTF. The full variable domain, completed using reference TRBV9 and TRBJ1-2, is DSGVTQTPKHLITATGQRVTLRCSPRSGDLSVYWYQQSLDQGLQFLIQYYNGEERAKGNILERFSAQQFPDLHSELNLSSLELGDSALYFCASSPGGGRALGYTFGSGTRLTVV.

The chain is built from TRBV11-2 and TRBJ2-7, with a possible D match to TRBD1 (6 bases). The CDR3 loop spans 15 amino acids. Per the germline V gene, CDR1 is SGHAT and CDR2 is FQNNGV. V was shortened by 6 bases and J by 0 bases, with 15 bases between the two germline ends. CDR3 in amino acids: CASSQGRLSSYEQYF. The CDR3 DNA reads TGTGCCAGCAGTCAGGGGCGGCTCTCCTCCTACGAGCAGTACTTC.

The chain uses TRBV30 and TRBJ2-3; D call uncertain. V lost 2 bases, J lost 0 bases, and 18 bases lay in between. The germline V gene encodes CDR1 GTSNPN and CDR2 SVGIG (reference sequence). The CDR3 is 17 amino acids. Here the CDR3 DNA reads TGTGCCTGGAGTCCGCCACCTCCAGCGTCTAGCACAGATACGCAGTATTTT. It encodes CAWSPPPPASSTDTQYF.

A few counts support this clone. This rearrangement joins TRBV27 to TRBJ1-1; perhaps TRBD1 as D (6 bases). V lost 5 bases, J lost 3 bases, and 19 bases lay in between. Looked up from germline, CDR1 is MNHEY and CDR2 is SMNVEV (reference sequence). The CDR3 runs 16 residues. The CDR3 DNA reads TGTGCCAGCAGTCCTCTAGGGGGGGGGCGGGACACTGAAGCTTTCTTT. Its protein product is CASSPLGGGRDTEAFF.

The J gene is TRBJ1-6, the V gene TRBV5-1; TRBD1 is a possible D gene (5 bases). Trimming took off 0 bases at V and 6 bases at J, with 7 bases between the two ends. Germline assignment: CDR1 SGHRS and CDR2 YFSETQ. The CDR3 consists of 14 residues. The CDR3 region is CASSLAGFNSPLHF. The CDR3 nucleotides are TGCGCCAGCAGCTTGGCAGGGTTTAATTCACCCCTCCACTTT.

The gene calls are TRBV5-1 and TRBJ2-1, with a tentative D call TRBD1 (5 bases). V dropped 0 bases and J dropped 1 base, with 11 bases sitting between them. This CDR3 spans 16 amino acids. CDR1 SGHRS and CDR2 YFSETQ come from the germline V gene. CDR3 DNA: TGCGCCAGCAGCTTGGGCACAGGCTCTTCCTACAATGAGCAGTTCTTC. This translates into CASSLGTGSSYNEQFF.

The V call is TRBV27, the J call TRBJ1-4; 9 nucleotides align to TRBD1. The CDR3 has 17 amino acids. Trimming cost V 5 bases and J 2 bases; bases outside gene matches: 9. From germline, CDR1 is MNHEY and CDR2 SMNVEV (reference sequence). CDR3 DNA: TGTGCCAGCAGTGCCGAACAGGGGGCCAGGACTAATGAAAAACTGTTTTTT. This encodes CASSAEQGARTNEKLFF. Looking up the rest from reference TRBV27 and TRBJ1-4 gives the full variable domain: EAQVTQNPRYLITVTGKKLTVTCSQNMNHEYMSWYRQDPGLGLRQIYYSMNVEVTDKGDVPEGYKVSRKEKRNFPLILESPSPNQTSLYFCASSAEQGARTNEKLFFGSGTQLSVL.

The V and J genes are TRBV7-3 and TRBJ1-3; weak D call: TRBD1 (5 bases). Germline V lookup: CDR1 SGHTA, CDR2 FQGTGA. The V end lost 0 bases, the J end lost 1 base, and 7 bases lay between the germline ends. The CDR3 has 15 residues. CDR3 sequence reads: CASSLTSGSGNTIYF. The CDR3 DNA follows: TGTGCCAGCAGCTTAACGTCAGGGTCTGGAAACACCATATATTTT.

The V gene is TRBV6-1, the J gene TRBJ1-2; tentative D call: TRBD1 (5 bases). CDR1 is MNHNS and CDR2 is SASEGT in the germline V gene. Between the trimmed V and J ends, which lost 4 bases and 2 bases, there was a span of 23 bases. The CDR3 covers 18 residues. The DNA of the CDR3 is TGTGCCAGCAGTGGCCAGGGCCACCTAAGACCTGGGAACTATGGCTACACCTTC. It yields the protein CASSGQGHLRPGNYGYTF.

This sequence joins TRBV11-2 and TRBJ1-6, with D unresolved. The CDR3 has 12 residues. Germline V lookup: CDR1 SGHAT, CDR2 FQNNGV. Between the trimmed V and J ends, which lost 5 bases and 10 bases, there was a span of 9 bases. CDR3 in amino acids: CASSDRRSPLHF. The CDR3 bases are TGTGCCAGCAGCGACCGGAGGTCACCCCTCCACTTT.

The sample holds one count of this clone. V is TRBV7-8 and J is TRBJ2-2, with 7 bases matching TRBD2. Germline loops: CDR1 SGHVS, CDR2 FQNEAQ. V was clipped by 7 bases and J by 5 bases; unmatched bases: 10. The length of the CDR3 is 15 residues. CDR3 region: CASTTIGGGTGELFF. CDR3 sequence (DNA): TGTGCCAGCACCACCATTGGGGGGGGAACCGGGGAGCTGTTTTTT.

This chain connects TRBV7-2 to TRBJ2-3; D is unresolved. Trimming cost V 3 bases and J 8 bases, with 3 bases left between them. The CDR3 totals 10 residues. Germline V lookup: CDR1 SGHTA, CDR2 FQGNSA. CDR3 nucleotides: TGTGCCAGCAGCTTCCGTACGCAGTATTTT. Its protein product is CASSFRTQYF.

The rearrangement links TRBV6-6 to TRBJ2-5; 7 bases map to TRBD2. Per the germline V gene, CDR1 is MNHNY and CDR2 is SVGAGI (reference sequence). The CDR3 spans 14 residues. The junction had 5 bases not matched to a gene; V was cut back by 5 bases and J by 2 bases. The CDR3 DNA is TGTGCCAGCAGTGGCGGGGGACCTCAAGAGACCCAGTACTTC. Encoded protein: CASSGGGPQETQYF.

CDR3 bases: TGTGCCAGTAGTATAACAGGGGGCGCTGGAAACATTCAGTACTTC. It yields the protein CASSITGGAGNIQYF. The rearrangement uses TRBV19 and TRBJ2-4; 9 bases align to TRBD1. CDR3 length equals 15 residues. CDR1 is LNHDA and CDR2 is SQIVND in the germline V gene (reference sequence). J gave up 6 bases and V 2 bases, and 5 bases lay outside the gene matches. The full variable domain, its missing parts supplied by reference TRBV19 and TRBJ2-4, is DGGITQSPKYLFRKEGQNVTLSCEQNLNHDAMYWYRQDPGQGLRLIYYSQIVNDFQKGDIAEGYSVSREKKESFPLTVTSAQKNPTAFYLCASSITGGAGNIQYFGAGTRLSVL.

The chain carries TRBV29-1 and TRBJ2-7; tentatively, D is TRBD1 (5 bases). This CDR3 has 13 amino acids. V shed 0 bases and J shed 6 bases, with 12 bases lying between them. The germline V gene encodes CDR1 SQVTM and CDR2 ANQGSEA. The CDR3 loop is CSVEETEFGEQYF. The CDR3 region has the DNA TGCAGCGTTGAAGAGACAGAATTTGGCGAGCAGTACTTC.

The chain has TRBV5-1 and TRBJ2-5; D ambiguous. Germline assignment: CDR1 SGHRS and CDR2 YFSETQ. The CDR3 sequence is 13 residues long. The V end lost 2 bases, the J end lost 1 base, and 6 bases lay between the germline ends. The CDR3 sequence: CASSLLTQETQYF. The CDR3 DNA is TGCGCCAGCAGCTTACTTACCCAAGAGACCCAGTACTTC.

The chain links TRBV5-4 to TRBJ2-7; TRBD2 is a possible D gene (7 bases). V was cut by 2 bases and J by 6 bases, with 12 bases left in between. The length of the CDR3 is 13 residues. CDR1 and CDR2 (germline): SGHNT, YYREEE (reference sequence). CDR3: CASSFRGAAEQYF. CDR3 DNA sequence: TGTGCCAGCAGCTTTCGGGGGGCGGCCGAGCAGTACTTC.

CDR3 amino acids: CASSTLTGIPDETEAFF. Written as DNA, the CDR3 is TGTGCCAGTAGTACCCTGACAGGGATCCCCGATGAGACTGAAGCTTTCTTT. This chain uses TRBV19 with TRBJ1-1; 7 bases map to TRBD1. Trimming took 4 bases from V and 5 from J; bases not matched to a gene: 16. The CDR3 is made up of 17 amino acids. CDR1 and CDR2 (germline): LNHDA, SQIVND (reference sequence).

The V gene is TRBV5-5, the J gene TRBJ2-2, with 13 bases that match TRBD2. V shed 4 bases, J shed 4 bases, and the junction held 4 bases outside the gene matches. The V gene's germline CDR1 is SGHKS and CDR2 YYEKEE (reference sequence). This CDR3 has 16 amino acids. CDR3 nucleotides: TGTGCCAGCAGCCCTAGGACTAGCGGGGGCACCGGGGAGCTGTTTTTT. This gives the protein CASSPRTSGGTGELFF.

This chain uses TRBV9 with TRBJ1-2; possibly TRBD1 for D (6 bases). The CDR3 is made up of 15 amino acids. Trimming removed 0 bases from V and 8 bases from J, with 17 bases in between. The germline gives CDR1 SGDLS, CDR2 YYNGEE. The CDR3 sequence: CASSVGRKPQGGYTF. CDR3 in DNA: TGTGCCAGCAGCGTAGGCCGAAAGCCCCAGGGGGGCTACACCTTC.

The DNA for the CDR3 is TGTGCCAGCAGACACAGGGGAGCTTCTGGAAACACCATATATTTT. Protein product: CASRHRGASGNTIYF. The chain is built from TRBV6-6 and TRBJ1-3; 7 nucleotides match TRBD1. The CDR3 sequence is 15 residues long. V gave up 6 bases and J gave up 1 base; unmatched junction bases: 6. In germline, CDR1 is MNHNY, CDR2 SVGAGI (reference sequence).